This T cell receptor (beta chain) was captured by sequencing in a study of cytomegalovirus exposure and HLA in healthy donors. Background on the study: According to later analysis, the same platform produced the approximately 120 validation and several hundred first-cohort repertoires. General observations from the study: The study recorded 150 to 200 TCR beta chains that were cytomegalovirus-associated.

A roughly 120-subject validation cohort, separate from the roughly 670-subject first cohort, supplied the donors. Some clones are missing from TCRdb's copy, which holds only in-frame ones; the method was immunoSEQ multiplex PCR. The sample consists of some 98,000 clones, around 85% of them appearing once. V was cut by 6 bases and J by 2 bases, with 14 bases left in between. This CDR3 region has 15 residues. Germline-derived CDR1 and CDR2 are MNHEY and SVGAGI. Notes on this clone: Antigen specificity is unknown.

The TCR originated in a woman in her 30s in good health and CMV-seronegative. The specimen sequenced was PBMCs. This chain links TRBV6-5 with TRBJ1-5; D is perhaps TRBD1 (6 bases). The chain's CDR3 is CASSHSGAGNQPQHF. The DNA for the CDR3 is TGTGCCAGCAGCCACTCAGGGGCTGGCAATCAGCCCCAGCATTTT.